A selection of T cell receptor beta chains follows, all from one sample in a study of shared clonotypes between healthy human individuals. TCRdb's table, derived via immunoSEQ multiplex PCR, lists solely in-frame clones and lacks some. The profile shows hundreds of thousands of clones, 96% of them singletons. Sequenced input: naive CD4+ T cells sorted from blood. These receptor sequences come from a woman younger than 45 in good health. CDR3s include the opening cysteine and the closing phenylalanine or tryptophan. D genes are given only for firm matches.

D gene	V gene	J gene	CDR3 protein
TRBD1	TRBV29-1	TRBJ2-7	CSVTRGFDEQYF
.	TRBV21-1	TRBJ1-5	CASSKWRGDNQPQHF
TRBD2	TRBV27	TRBJ2-7	CASSLREEAYEQYF
TRBD2	TRBV5-1	TRBJ2-7	CASSLALLAGEYEQYF
TRBD1	TRBV5-8	TRBJ2-7	CASSWTGDEQYF
TRBD1	TRBV19	TRBJ1-5	CASRPTGMSNQPQHF
.	TRBV6-1	TRBJ2-7	CASSERQASSYEQYF
.	TRBV9	TRBJ1-1	CASSSRWGPGEAFF
.	TRBV28	.	CASSGYEQYF
TRBD1	TRBV28	TRBJ2-5	CASHSGGKETQYF
TRBD2	TRBV15	TRBJ2-2	CATSRGGRTDTGELFF
TRBD2	TRBV30	TRBJ2-2	CAWSVSSGRAPGGELFF
TRBD2	TRBV14	TRBJ2-7	CASSRGLAPYEQYF
.	TRBV5-1	TRBJ2-5	CASAPPQGTAQETQYF
TRBD2	TRBV5-1	TRBJ2-7	CASSLRRTSGRTAYEQYF
.	TRBV19	TRBJ1-5	CASSIDQGSNQPQHF
.	TRBV10-1	TRBJ1-5	CASSRGSGPQHF
TRBD1	TRBV19	TRBJ1-1	CASREGGLTEAFF
.	TRBV4-1	TRBJ1-4	CASSRQAGRATNEKLFF
.	TRBV5-1	TRBJ2-5	CASSLEAAGLETQYF
.	TRBV7-9	TRBJ1-4	CASSLGNEGLREKLFF
TRBD1	TRBV6-5	TRBJ1-2	CASRRQTGVGGYTF
TRBD2	TRBV5-1	TRBJ2-1	CASSSTPSGRGNEQFF
TRBD2	TRBV6-1	TRBJ2-7	CASSEEVAGAYEQYF
.	TRBV6-6	TRBJ1-2	CASSYSGLYGYTF
TRBD2	TRBV7-2	TRBJ2-7	CASRRTSGRAKVHEQYF
TRBD2	TRBV28	TRBJ2-5	CASSLASGLASLRGEQYF
TRBD2	TRBV2	TRBJ2-7	CASSGSGTSVSYEQYF
.	TRBV5-1	TRBJ2-1	CASRGVAEQFF
.	TRBV9	TRBJ1-4	CASSADEKLFF
.	TRBV10-2	TRBJ2-7	CASSGVGPGEQYF
.	TRBV5-1	TRBJ2-4	CASSGEPRAANIQYF
.	TRBV19	TRBJ1-1	CASSIDQGSSEAFF
.	TRBV11-2	TRBJ1-5	CASSFVGDQPQHF
TRBD2	TRBV10-3	TRBJ2-7	CATAGLAGSYEQYF
TRBD1	TRBV27	TRBJ1-4	CASSPTGKKLFF
.	TRBV9	TRBJ2-2	CASKAGGALVGELFF
.	TRBV9	TRBJ2-3	CASSVVSTDTQYF
.	TRBV5-5	TRBJ2-5	CASSLGTYFSQETQYF
.	TRBV7-9	TRBJ2-3	CASSLRLGPPDTQYF
TRBD2	TRBV6-6	TRBJ2-7	CASSPSGRVHEQYF
TRBD1	TRBV5-4	TRBJ2-7	CASSLGTGARWYF
TRBD1	TRBV18	TRBJ1-5	CASSPSGTGNQPQHF
.	TRBV6-8	TRBJ2-1	CASRHPWLHEQFF
TRBD1	TRBV27	TRBJ2-6	CASSPDRVGANVLTF
.	TRBV6-1	TRBJ2-7	CASSEPGMYEQYF
TRBD2	TRBV15	TRBJ2-1	CATSREAGGAYNEQFF
TRBD1	TRBV5-1	TRBJ2-5	CASSWTDRDLETQYF
TRBD2	TRBV7-3	TRBJ2-1	CASSSRGLAGDGYNEQFF
TRBD2	TRBV19	TRBJ2-3	CASGISSGSSTDTQYF